This paragraph covers one TCR beta chain sequence. Antigen specificity is unknown. The library was made from cDNA and included unique molecular identifiers. TCRdb recomputed calls from the PCR reads with MiXCR, one row per CDR3 protein. The sample has approximately 690,000 distinct CDR3 sequences; about 60% are singletons. The data belong to a study of post-analysis software for immune sequencing data. General study findings and limits: Roughly 5 TRBV segments, TRBV5-6, TRBV5-1 and TRBV20-1 among them, were found more frequent in patients than controls. Those samples that were prepared in the same batch co-clustered strongly by F measure.

Per the germline V gene, CDR1 is SGDLS and CDR2 is YYNGEE. V lost 4 bases to trimming and J lost 12 bases; unmatched junction nucleotides: 7. The CDR3 is 11 residues long. The clonotype originates from a girl aged 2 to 10 with multiple sclerosis. What was sequenced was blood. The chain carries TRBV9 and TRBJ2-7, with 7 nucleotides matching TRBD2. CDR3 sequence: CASSRGLDLYF. The CDR3 nucleotides are TGTGCCAGCAGCCGCGGACTAGATCTGTACTTC.